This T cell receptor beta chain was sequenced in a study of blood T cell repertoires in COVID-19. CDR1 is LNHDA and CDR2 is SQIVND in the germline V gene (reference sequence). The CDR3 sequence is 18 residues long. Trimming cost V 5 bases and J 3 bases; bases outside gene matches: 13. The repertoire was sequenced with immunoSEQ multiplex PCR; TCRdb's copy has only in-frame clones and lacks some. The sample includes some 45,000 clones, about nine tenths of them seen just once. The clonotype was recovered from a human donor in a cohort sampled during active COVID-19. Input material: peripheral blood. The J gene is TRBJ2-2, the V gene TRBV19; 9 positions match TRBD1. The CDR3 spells CASSSLQGASRHTGELFF. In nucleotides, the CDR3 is TGTGCCAGTAGTTCCCTACAGGGGGCGAGTCGTCACACCGGGGAGCTGTTTTTT. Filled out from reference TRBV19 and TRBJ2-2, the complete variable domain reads DGGITQSPKYLFRKEGQNVTLSCEQNLNHDAMYWYRQDPGQGLRLIYYSQIVNDFQKGDIAEGYSVSREKKESFPLTVTSAQKNPTAFYLCASSSLQGASRHTGELFFGEGSRLTVL.